This T cell receptor beta chain was found in a study of CD8 T cells in ankylosing spondylitis. Study-wide findings and caveats: From matched ankylosing spondylitis synovial fluid, disease-linked clones were reportedly recovered at significantly enriched levels.

As regards this clonotype: Its antigen is currently unknown.

V shed 6 bases, J shed 8 bases, and the junction held 7 bases outside the gene matches. Germline loops: CDR1 ENHRY, CDR2 SYGVKD. This CDR3 comprises 15 residues. Quantitative 5'-RACE was performed with molecular barcodes, and it yielded the TCR beta libraries. TCRdb used MiXCR to reprocess the 5' RACE reads, holding one entry per CDR3 protein. The repertoire includes about 250,000 distinct CDR3 sequences, 32% of them detected once, and about 4.2% sits in the top ten. V is TRBV10-3 and J is TRBJ2-2; 12 bases are shared with TRBD2. The source material was blood, either unsorted or a sorted T cell fraction (not recorded which). This receptor was identified in a male donor with ankylosing spondylitis or in good health (not recorded which). The CDR3: CAIRRTSGEPGELFF. The CDR3 DNA sequence: TGTGCCATCAGGAGGACTAGCGGGGAGCCGGGGGAGCTGTTTTTT.